What follows are 27 T cell receptor beta chains derived from one specimen sequenced in a study of blood T cells in healthy people across ages. Together with a sample-barcoded 5' primer, a J-beta primer mix was included in a second PCR lasting roughly 6 to 12 cycles. Each CDR3 protein is one row after TCRdb ran MiXCR on the 5' RACE reads. The sample records 850,000 to 1,300,000 distinct CDR3 sequences, more than 35% being singletons. The specimen was blood. The receptors originated from a woman aged 60-75 years in good health.

This clonotype was counted only a few times. The genes are TRBV7-2 and TRBJ2-5; TRBD2 aligns across 14 bases. From germline, CDR1 is SGHTA and CDR2 FQGNSA. The CDR3 is made up of 15 amino acids. V was clipped by 5 bases and J by 11 bases; unmatched bases: 10. CDR3 in amino acids: CASSAGLAGANEQYF. Here the CDR3 DNA reads TGTGCCAGCAGCGCGGGACTAGCGGGAGCCAATGAGCAGTACTTC.

This clonotype was counted only a few times. The chain is built from TRBV27 and TRBJ2-3; TRBD1 matches at 7 bases. The germline V gene encodes CDR1 MNHEY and CDR2 SMNVEV (reference sequence). Losses at the gene ends were 6 bases for V and 4 bases for J; bases not matched to a gene: 10. This CDR3 spans 15 amino acids. Written as DNA, the CDR3 is TGTGCCAGCAGCCATTATACAGGGGCCGCAGATACGCAGTATTTT. Translation: CASSHYTGAADTQYF.

The chain couples TRBV6-2 or TRBV6-3 to TRBJ2-7, with D uncertain. Germline-derived CDR1 and CDR2 are MNHEY and SVGEGT. The CDR3 length is 14 residues. V lost 4 bases and J lost 2, with 12 bases in between. CDR3 nucleotide sequence: TGTGCCAGCAGTTGGCCCTCAGTCACCTACGAGCAGTACTTC. Translation: CASSWPSVTYEQYF.

This clonotype was counted a single time. The V call is TRBV5-1, the J call TRBJ2-7, with 12 positions matching TRBD2. From germline, CDR1 is SGHRS and CDR2 YFSETQ. The V gene end was trimmed by 0 bases and the J gene end by 1 base; junction bases not matched to a gene: 8. The CDR3 has 18 residues. The CDR3 sequence: CASSLARRGLAGSYEQYF. In nucleotides, the CDR3 is TGCGCCAGCAGCTTGGCCCGTCGGGGACTAGCGGGTTCCTACGAGCAGTACTTC.

The genes are TRBV12-3 or TRBV12-4 and TRBJ2-5, with 11 bases lining up with TRBD2. V lost 5 bases and J lost 4; bases outside the gene matches: 3. This CDR3 contains 14 residues. The CDR3 DNA reads TGTGCCAGCAGTACTAGCGGGAGTCGAGAGACCCAGTACTTC. Translating it yields CASSTSGSRETQYF.

This clonotype was counted ten times or more. V and J are TRBV5-1 and TRBJ2-1; 12 positions match TRBD1. V shed 9 bases and J 4 bases; nucleotides not matched to a gene: 5. Germline lookup yields CDR1 SGHRS and CDR2 YFSETQ. The CDR3 sequence is 14 residues long. The CDR3 protein is CATGTGGIYNEQFF. The DNA of the CDR3 is TGCGCCACCGGGACAGGGGGCATATACAATGAGCAGTTCTTC. Complete variable domain (other parts from reference TRBV5-1 and TRBJ2-1): KAGVTQTPRYLIKTRGQQVTLSCSPISGHRSVSWYQQTPGQGLQFLFEYFSETQRNKGNFPGRFSGRQFSNSRSEMNVSTLELGDSALYLCATGTGGIYNEQFFGPGTRLTVL.

This chain links TRBV3-1 with TRBJ1-3; TRBD1 is a possible D gene (5 bases). Looked up from germline, CDR1 is LGHDT and CDR2 is YNNKEL (reference sequence). This CDR3 region has 15 residues. Trimming took off 4 bases at V and 4 bases at J, with 14 bases between the two ends. Here the CDR3 reads CASSRDARNGNTIYF. The CDR3 DNA is TGTGCCAGCAGCCGGGACGCCCGAAACGGAAACACCATATATTTT.

The chain uses TRBV29-1 and TRBJ2-1; 7 bases agree with TRBD2. Per the germline V gene, CDR1 is SQVTM and CDR2 is ANQGSEA. This CDR3 region has 16 residues. After removal of 5 bases from V and 3 bases from J, the junction contained 13 bases not matched to a gene. This CDR3 is CSVSETSDKSYNEQFF. The DNA for the CDR3 is TGCAGCGTTTCAGAAACTAGCGATAAAAGCTACAATGAGCAGTTCTTC.

The gene calls are TRBV12-3 or TRBV12-4 and TRBJ2-2; unclear D gene. V was shortened by 4 bases and J by 1 base, with 16 bases between the two germline ends. The length of the CDR3 is 17 residues. The CDR3 reads CASSSQSPNLNTGELFF. The CDR3 DNA follows: TGTGCCAGCAGTTCCCAATCCCCGAATCTGAACACCGGGGAGCTGTTTTTT.

This clonotype was observed a few times. The CDR3 reads CASSIRGPFYEQYF. In nucleotides, the CDR3 is TGTGCCAGCAGTATCCGGGGGCCATTCTACGAGCAGTACTTC. The rearrangement joins TRBV6-2 or TRBV6-3 to TRBJ2-7; D could derive from TRBD1 or TRBD2 (6 bases each). The CDR3 runs to 14 residues. V was clipped by 5 bases and J by 3 bases, with 14 bases between them. The V gene's germline CDR1 is MNHEY and CDR2 SVGEGT.

This clonotype was seen a few times. The V call is TRBV27, the J call TRBJ2-1, with a tentative D call TRBD1 (6 bases). The ends were cut back, 6 bases at V and 9 bases at J, with 12 bases in the middle. The germline CDR1 and CDR2 sequences are MNHEY and SMNVEV (reference sequence). This CDR3 is built from 12 residues. This CDR3 is CASSIPGAEQFF. As DNA, the CDR3 is TGTGCCAGCAGCATACCAGGGGCTGAGCAGTTCTTC.

Points on this clonotype: A clone one base away is much larger, so this may be a read error. The chain uses TRBV10-3 and TRBJ2-3, with a tentative D call TRBD2 (5 bases). V was shortened by 5 bases and J by 8 bases, with 11 bases between the two germline ends. This CDR3 has 12 amino acids. The V gene's germline CDR1 is ENHRY and CDR2 SYGVKD. Written as DNA, the CDR3 is TGTGCCATCAGTCCTTTCCGGGGTACGCAGTATTTT. Translating gives CAISPFRGTQYF.

This clonotype is a singleton in its sample. The chain has TRBV2 and TRBJ2-7; 9 bases map to TRBD1. Germline CDR1 SNHLY, CDR2 FYNNEI. This CDR3 is built from 13 residues. J gave up 6 bases and V 9 bases, and 9 bases lay outside the gene matches. The CDR3 sequence: CASNTGQGGEQYF. CDR3 DNA sequence: TGTGCCAGTAATACGGGACAGGGCGGCGAGCAGTACTTC.

The V gene is TRBV28, the J gene TRBJ2-1; TRBD1 might be the D (6 bases). The CDR3 runs 15 residues. Germline V gene lookup returns CDR1 MDHEN and CDR2 SYDVKM. V lost 2 bases and J lost 4, with 12 bases in between. The CDR3 coding sequence is TGTGCCAGCAGTTTAGGAAACAGGGCATACAATGAGCAGTTCTTC. Protein: CASSLGNRAYNEQFF.

The J gene is TRBJ1-6, the V gene TRBV10-3; no reliable D call. The CDR3 has 13 amino acids. Germline V gene sequence: CDR1 ENHRY, CDR2 SYGVKD. Trimming took off 0 bases at V and 12 bases at J, with 9 bases between the two ends. CDR3 sequence (DNA): TGTGCCATCAGTGAGTCTACAGTGGAACCCCTCCACTTT. Protein sequence: CAISESTVEPLHF.

This clonotype was observed a few times. The J gene is TRBJ1-2, the V gene TRBV28; TRBD1 matches 8 bases. After removal of 4 bases from V and 4 bases from J, the junction contained 14 bases not matched to a gene. This CDR3 region has 17 residues. Looked up from germline, CDR1 is MDHEN and CDR2 is SYDVKM. CDR3 loop: CASSWGTGSLNLYGYTF. The DNA of the CDR3 is TGTGCCAGCAGTTGGGGGACAGGTTCTCTAAATCTCTATGGCTACACCTTC.

This clonotype has only a few counts. V gene TRBV9 combines with J gene TRBJ2-1; the D gene is possibly TRBD1 (5 bases). Germline values: CDR1 SGDLS, CDR2 YYNGEE. Deletions cut 2 bases from V and 0 bases from J, with 12 bases between. CDR3 size: 16 residues. The CDR3 spells CASSVQTAISYNEQFF. The DNA for the CDR3 is TGTGCCAGCAGCGTCCAGACAGCAATCTCCTACAATGAGCAGTTCTTC.

The chain links TRBV20-1 to TRBJ1-2, with TRBD1 identical over 9 bases. Germline CDR1 is DFQATT and CDR2 is SNEGSKA (reference sequence). V lost 0 bases, J lost 6 bases, and 5 bases stayed unmatched. This CDR3 has 14 amino acids. The DNA for the CDR3 is TGCAGTGCTAGAGATCAGAGGACAGGGGATGGCTACACCTTC. Translating it yields CSARDQRTGDGYTF.

This clonotype was found a few times. This chain uses TRBV12-3 or TRBV12-4 with TRBJ2-5; 12 positions agree with TRBD2. V trimming: 6 bases; J trimming: 11 bases; junction bases outside the gene matches: 16. The CDR3 length is 16 residues. CDR3 in amino acids: CASSQTPGLAGYDQYF. The CDR3 DNA reads TGTGCCAGCAGCCAGACGCCGGGACTAGCGGGCTACGATCAGTACTTC.

This clonotype was observed a handful of times. This chain connects TRBV18 to TRBJ1-2, with 8 bases identical to TRBD1. The CDR3 is 13 amino acids. CDR1 and CDR2 (germline): KGHSH, LQKENI. V was clipped by 6 bases and J by 7 bases; unmatched bases: 7. This chain's CDR3 is CASSPDRVSGYTF. The CDR3 DNA reads as TGTGCCAGCTCCCCGGACAGGGTTTCTGGCTACACCTTC.

This CDR3 is CASSSPGITDTQYF. CDR3 coding DNA: TGCGCCAGCAGCTCTCCCGGGATAACAGATACGCAGTATTTT. The chain employs TRBV5-1 and TRBJ2-3; D perhaps matches TRBD2 (5 bases). Germline CDR1 SGHRS, CDR2 YFSETQ. The CDR3 loop spans 14 amino acids. The germline V and J ends were trimmed by 3 bases and 3 bases, with 11 bases remaining between them.

The chain recombines TRBV6-2 or TRBV6-3 with TRBJ2-3, with a tentative D call TRBD2 (6 bases). CDR3 length: 15 residues. V was pared by 2 bases and J by 2 bases, with 11 bases between. Germline CDR1 reads MNHEY; CDR2 reads SVGEGT. The CDR3 coding sequence is TGTGCCAGCAGTTACGGGCCGGGGGACACAGATACGCAGTATTTT. Translated, it gives CASSYGPGDTDTQYF.

The J gene is TRBJ2-1, the V gene TRBV10-3, with a weak D call TRBD1 (6 bases). The CDR3 length is 14 residues. The V end was cut by 6 bases, the J end by 7 bases, with 16 bases between. Germline lookup yields CDR1 ENHRY and CDR2 SYGVKD. CDR3: CAISEGQPGNEQFF. CDR3 bases: TGTGCCATCAGCGAGGGACAACCTGGTAATGAGCAGTTCTTC.

The J gene is TRBJ2-1, the V gene TRBV2; D possibly corresponds to TRBD1 (5 bases). Trimming removed 8 bases from V and 4 bases from J, with 18 bases in between. The CDR3 totals 15 residues. Germline V gives CDR1 SNHLY, CDR2 FYNNEI. For the CDR3, the DNA is TGTGCCAGCGGTGTTCTCGACAGCCTATACAATGAGCAGTTCTTC. It yields the protein CASGVLDSLYNEQFF. The full variable domain, completed using reference TRBV2 and TRBJ2-1, is EPEVTQTPSHQVTQMGQEVILRCVPISNHLYFYWYRQILGQKVEFLVSFYNNEISEKSEIFDDQFSVERPDGSNFTLKIRSTKLEDSAMYFCASGVLDSLYNEQFFGPGTRLTVL.

V is TRBV5-5 and J is TRBJ2-7; TRBD2 aligns across 11 bases. The length of the CDR3 is 19 residues. V lost 4 bases and J lost 3; bases outside the gene matches: 18. Germline CDR1 is SGHKS and CDR2 is YYEKEE (reference sequence). CDR3 protein: CASSPGYRGRLAGLYEQYF. The CDR3 nucleotides are TGTGCCAGCAGCCCGGGGTACAGGGGTCGACTAGCGGGACTCTACGAGCAGTACTTC.

The gene calls are TRBV12-3 or TRBV12-4 and TRBJ1-2; 7 bases align to TRBD1. The V gene end was trimmed by 0 bases and the J gene end by 8 bases; junction bases not matched to a gene: 6. The CDR3 loop spans 14 amino acids. The CDR3 coding sequence is TGTGCCAGCAGTTTAGCCCCCAGGGGGGCCGGCTACACCTTC. Residues: CASSLAPRGAGYTF.

The chain employs TRBV3-1 and TRBJ2-7, with no clear D. The CDR3 is 11 residues long. In germline, CDR1 is LGHDT, CDR2 YNNKEL (reference sequence). The germline V and J ends were trimmed by 6 bases and 4 bases, with 7 bases remaining between them. CDR3 bases: TGTGCCAGCAGTCGGATATACGAGCAGTACTTC. The encoded protein is CASSRIYEQYF.